This TCR beta chain was recovered during a study of T cells after yellow fever vaccination. Germline assignment: CDR1 SGHRS and CDR2 YFSETQ. The CDR3 runs 16 residues. The germline V and J ends were trimmed by 0 bases and 0 bases, with 11 bases remaining between them. Universal primer sites and UMIs were introduced during 5'RACE template-switching synthesis of TCR cDNA. One entry per CDR3 protein results from TCRdb running MiXCR on the 5' RACE reads. This sample has a few hundred thousand distinct CDR3 sequences, with about 4% found just once. Details on this clonotype: Antigen specificity is unknown.

General observations from the study: Most clones from primary vaccination were detected again post-booster (96% CD4, roughly 91% CD8). Although most clonotypes did not, a small share appeared in both CD4 and CD8 compartments.

This material consisted of PBMCs, taken 5 days after the yellow fever booster vaccination. The TCR sequence derives from a man aged 18 to 35 who received the YFV17D yellow fever vaccine. V usage is TRBV5-1 and J usage is TRBJ2-3; D is ambiguous. CDR3 DNA sequence: TGCGCCAGCAGCTTGGAGGTTATTACAAGCACAGATACGCAGTATTTT. It is translated as CASSLEVITSTDTQYF.